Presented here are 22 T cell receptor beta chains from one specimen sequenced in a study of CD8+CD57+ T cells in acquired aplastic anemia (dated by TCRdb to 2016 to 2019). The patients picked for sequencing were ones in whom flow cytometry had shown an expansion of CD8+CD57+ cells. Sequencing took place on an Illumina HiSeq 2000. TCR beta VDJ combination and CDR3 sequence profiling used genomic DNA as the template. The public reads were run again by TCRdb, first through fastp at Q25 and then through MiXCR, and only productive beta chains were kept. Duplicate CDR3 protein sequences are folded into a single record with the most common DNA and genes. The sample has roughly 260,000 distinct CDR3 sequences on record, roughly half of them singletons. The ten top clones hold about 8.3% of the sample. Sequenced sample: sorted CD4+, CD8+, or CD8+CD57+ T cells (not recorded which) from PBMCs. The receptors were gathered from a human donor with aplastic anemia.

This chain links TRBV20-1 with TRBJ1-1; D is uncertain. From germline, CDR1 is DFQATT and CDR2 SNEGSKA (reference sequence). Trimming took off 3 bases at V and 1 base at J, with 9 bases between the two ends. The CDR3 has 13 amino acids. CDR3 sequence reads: CSASGHRNTEAFF. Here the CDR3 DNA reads TGCAGTGCTAGCGGGCACCGGAACACTGAAGCTTTCTTT.

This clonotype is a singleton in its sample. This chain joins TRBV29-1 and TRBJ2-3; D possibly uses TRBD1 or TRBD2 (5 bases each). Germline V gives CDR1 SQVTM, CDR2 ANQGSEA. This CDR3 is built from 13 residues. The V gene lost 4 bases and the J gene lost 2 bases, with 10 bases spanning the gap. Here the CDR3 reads CSVGGGSTDTQYF. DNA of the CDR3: TGCAGCGTTGGTGGGGGATCCACAGATACGCAGTATTTT.

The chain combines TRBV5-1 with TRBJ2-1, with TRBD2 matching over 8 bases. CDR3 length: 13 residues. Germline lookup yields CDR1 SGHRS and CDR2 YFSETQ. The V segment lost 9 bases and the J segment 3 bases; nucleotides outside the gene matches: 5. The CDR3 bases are TGCGCCACCTCGGGACTAGACTACAATGAGCAGTTCTTC. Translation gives CATSGLDYNEQFF.

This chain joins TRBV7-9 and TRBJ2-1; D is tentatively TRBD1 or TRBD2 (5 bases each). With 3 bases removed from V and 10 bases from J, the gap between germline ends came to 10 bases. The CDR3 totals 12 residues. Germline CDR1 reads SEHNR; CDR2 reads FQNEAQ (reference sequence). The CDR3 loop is CASSFLGVEQFF. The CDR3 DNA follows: TGTGCCAGCAGCTTTTTGGGGGTCGAGCAGTTCTTC.

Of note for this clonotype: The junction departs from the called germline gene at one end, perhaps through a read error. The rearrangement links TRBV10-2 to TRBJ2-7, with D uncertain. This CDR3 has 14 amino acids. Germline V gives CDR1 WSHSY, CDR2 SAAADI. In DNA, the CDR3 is TGTGCCAGCAGTGCGAGCGTGGTGGTCTACGAGCAGTACTTC. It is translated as CASSASVVVYEQYF.

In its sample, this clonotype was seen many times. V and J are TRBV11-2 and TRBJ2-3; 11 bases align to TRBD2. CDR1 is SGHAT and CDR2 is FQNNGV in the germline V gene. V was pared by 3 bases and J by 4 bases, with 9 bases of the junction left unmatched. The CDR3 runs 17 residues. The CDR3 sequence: CASSLTTSGVRADTQYF. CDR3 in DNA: TGTGCCAGCAGCTTGACGACTAGCGGGGTTAGGGCAGATACGCAGTATTTT.

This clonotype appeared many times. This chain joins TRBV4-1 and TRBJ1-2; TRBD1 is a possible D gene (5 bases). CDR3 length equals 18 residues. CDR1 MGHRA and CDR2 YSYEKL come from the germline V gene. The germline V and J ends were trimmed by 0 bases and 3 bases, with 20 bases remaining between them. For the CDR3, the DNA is TGCGCCAGCAGCCAAGATCAGGCCCAACGGACAAACCACTATGGCTACACCTTC. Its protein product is CASSQDQAQRTNHYGYTF.

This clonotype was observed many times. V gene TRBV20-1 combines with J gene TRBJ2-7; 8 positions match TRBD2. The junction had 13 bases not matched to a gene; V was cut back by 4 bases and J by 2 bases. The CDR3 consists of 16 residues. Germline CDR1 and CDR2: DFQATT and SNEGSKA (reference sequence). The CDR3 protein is CSANPRGGRMTYEQYF. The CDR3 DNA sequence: TGCAGTGCTAACCCACGGGGGGGCAGGATGACCTACGAGCAGTACTTC.

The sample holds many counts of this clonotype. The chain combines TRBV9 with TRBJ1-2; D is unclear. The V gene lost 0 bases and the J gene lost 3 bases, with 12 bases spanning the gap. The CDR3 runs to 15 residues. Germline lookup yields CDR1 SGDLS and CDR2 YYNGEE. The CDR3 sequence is CASSVGWGGDYGYTF. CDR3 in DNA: TGTGCCAGCAGCGTAGGTTGGGGAGGAGACTATGGCTACACCTTC.

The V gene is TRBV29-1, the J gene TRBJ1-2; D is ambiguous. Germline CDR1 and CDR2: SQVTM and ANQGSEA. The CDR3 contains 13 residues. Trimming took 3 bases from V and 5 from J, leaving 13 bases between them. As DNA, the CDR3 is TGCAGCGTTGAGGAGGGTGTTCTTTATGGCTACACCTTC. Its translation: CSVEEGVLYGYTF.

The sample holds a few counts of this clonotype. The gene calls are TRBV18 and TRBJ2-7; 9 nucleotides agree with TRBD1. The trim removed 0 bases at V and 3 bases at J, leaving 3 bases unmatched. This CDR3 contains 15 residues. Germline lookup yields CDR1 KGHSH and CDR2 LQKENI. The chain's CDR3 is CASSPPTGGNYEQYF. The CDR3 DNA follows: TGTGCCAGCTCACCACCGACAGGGGGAAACTACGAGCAGTACTTC.

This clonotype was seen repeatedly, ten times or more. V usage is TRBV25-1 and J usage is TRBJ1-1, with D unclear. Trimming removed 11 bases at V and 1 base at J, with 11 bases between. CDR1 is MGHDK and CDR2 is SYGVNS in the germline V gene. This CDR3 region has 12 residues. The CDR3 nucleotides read TGTGCCCGAGGCGCAAAGAACACTGAAGCTTTCTTT. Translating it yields CARGAKNTEAFF.

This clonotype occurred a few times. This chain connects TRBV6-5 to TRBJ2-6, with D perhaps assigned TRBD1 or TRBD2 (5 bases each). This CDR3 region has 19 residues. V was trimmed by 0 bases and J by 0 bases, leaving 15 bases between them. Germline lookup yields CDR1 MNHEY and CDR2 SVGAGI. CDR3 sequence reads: CASSYSYGGRSSGANVLTF. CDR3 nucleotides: TGTGCCAGCAGTTACTCGTATGGGGGAAGGAGCTCTGGGGCCAACGTCCTGACTTTC.

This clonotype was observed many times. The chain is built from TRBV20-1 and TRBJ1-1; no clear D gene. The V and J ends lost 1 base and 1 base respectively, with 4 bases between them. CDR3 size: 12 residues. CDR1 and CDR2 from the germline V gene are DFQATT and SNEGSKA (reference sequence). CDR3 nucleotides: TGCAGTGCTAGAGGAGAGAACACTGAAGCTTTCTTT. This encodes CSARGENTEAFF.

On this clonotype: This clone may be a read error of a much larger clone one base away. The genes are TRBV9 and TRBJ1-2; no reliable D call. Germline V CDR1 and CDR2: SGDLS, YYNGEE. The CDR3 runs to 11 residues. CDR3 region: CASSSRSGCTF. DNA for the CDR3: TGTGCCAGCAGCTCCAGAAGTGGCTGCACCTTC.

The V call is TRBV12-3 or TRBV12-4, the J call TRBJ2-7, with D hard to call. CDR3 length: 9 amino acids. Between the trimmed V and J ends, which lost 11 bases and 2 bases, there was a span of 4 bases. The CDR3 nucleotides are TGTGCCGGCACCTACGAGCAGTACTTC. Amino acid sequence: CAGTYEQYF.

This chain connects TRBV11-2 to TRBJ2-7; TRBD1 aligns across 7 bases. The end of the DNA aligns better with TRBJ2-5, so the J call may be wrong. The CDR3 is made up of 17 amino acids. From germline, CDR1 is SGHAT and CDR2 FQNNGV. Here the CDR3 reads CASSLGDSAGGMETQYF. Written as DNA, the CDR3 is TGTGCCAGCAGCTTAGGGGACAGCGCAGGGGGTATGGAGACCCAGTACTTC.

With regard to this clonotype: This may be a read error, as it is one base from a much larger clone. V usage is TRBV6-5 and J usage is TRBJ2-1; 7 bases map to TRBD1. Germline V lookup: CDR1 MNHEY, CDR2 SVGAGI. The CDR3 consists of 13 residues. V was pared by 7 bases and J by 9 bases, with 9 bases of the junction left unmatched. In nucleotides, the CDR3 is TGTGCCAGCACTGTAAGGGGGCACTCTGAGCAGTTCTTC. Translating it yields CASTVRGHSEQFF.

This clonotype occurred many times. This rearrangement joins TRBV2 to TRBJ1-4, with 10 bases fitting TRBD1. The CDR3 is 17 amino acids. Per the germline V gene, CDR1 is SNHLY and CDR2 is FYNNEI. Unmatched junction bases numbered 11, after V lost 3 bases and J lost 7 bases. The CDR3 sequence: CASSDNWDRGRGEKLFF. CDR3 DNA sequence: TGTGCCAGCAGTGATAACTGGGACAGGGGAAGGGGTGAAAAACTGTTTTTT.

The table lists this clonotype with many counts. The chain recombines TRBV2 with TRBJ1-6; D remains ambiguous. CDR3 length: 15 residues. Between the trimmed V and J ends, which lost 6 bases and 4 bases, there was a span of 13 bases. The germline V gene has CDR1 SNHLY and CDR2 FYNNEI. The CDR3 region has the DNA TGTGCCAGCAGGAACAGAGATGTTTATAATTCACCCCTCCACTTT. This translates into CASRNRDVYNSPLHF.

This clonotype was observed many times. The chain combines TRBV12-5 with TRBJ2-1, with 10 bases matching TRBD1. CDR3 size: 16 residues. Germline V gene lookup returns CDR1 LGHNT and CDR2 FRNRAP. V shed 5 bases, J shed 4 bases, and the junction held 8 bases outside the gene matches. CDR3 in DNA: TGTGCTAGTGGTCCGGAGGGACAGGGGCGGTACAATGAGCAGTTCTTC. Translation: CASGPEGQGRYNEQFF.

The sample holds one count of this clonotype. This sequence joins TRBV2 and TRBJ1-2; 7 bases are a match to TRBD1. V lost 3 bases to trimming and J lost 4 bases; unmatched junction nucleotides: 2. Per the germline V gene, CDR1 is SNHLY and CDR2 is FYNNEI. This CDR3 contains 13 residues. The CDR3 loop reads CASSETGIYGYTF. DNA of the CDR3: TGTGCCAGCAGTGAGACAGGGATCTATGGCTACACCTTC. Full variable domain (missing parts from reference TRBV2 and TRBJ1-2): EPEVTQTPSHQVTQMGQEVILRCVPISNHLYFYWYRQILGQKVEFLVSFYNNEISEKSEIFDDQFSVERPDGSNFTLKIRSTKLEDSAMYFCASSETGIYGYTFGSGTRLTVV.